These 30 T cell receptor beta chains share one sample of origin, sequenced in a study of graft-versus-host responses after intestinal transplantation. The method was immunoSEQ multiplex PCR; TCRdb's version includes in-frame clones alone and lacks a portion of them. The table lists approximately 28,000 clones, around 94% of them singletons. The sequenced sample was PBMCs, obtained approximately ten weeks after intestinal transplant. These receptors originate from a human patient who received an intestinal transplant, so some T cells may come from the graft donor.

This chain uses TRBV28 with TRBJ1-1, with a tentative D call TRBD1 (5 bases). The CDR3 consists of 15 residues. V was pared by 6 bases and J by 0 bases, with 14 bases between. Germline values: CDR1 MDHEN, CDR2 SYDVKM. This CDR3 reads CASSTIRRVNTEAFF. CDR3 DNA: TGTGCCAGCAGCACCATCCGCAGGGTGAACACTGAAGCTTTCTTT.

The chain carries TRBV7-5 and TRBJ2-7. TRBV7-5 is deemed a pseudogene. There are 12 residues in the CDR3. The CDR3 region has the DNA TGTGCCAGAAGCTTAGTGGGGGGCCCCCAGTACTTC. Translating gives CARSLVGGPQYF.

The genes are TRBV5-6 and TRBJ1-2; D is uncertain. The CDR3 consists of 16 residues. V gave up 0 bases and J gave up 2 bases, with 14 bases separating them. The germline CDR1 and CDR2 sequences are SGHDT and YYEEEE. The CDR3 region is CASSLGAQEFNYGYTF. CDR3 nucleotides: TGTGCCAGCAGCTTGGGAGCTCAAGAATTCAACTATGGCTACACCTTC.

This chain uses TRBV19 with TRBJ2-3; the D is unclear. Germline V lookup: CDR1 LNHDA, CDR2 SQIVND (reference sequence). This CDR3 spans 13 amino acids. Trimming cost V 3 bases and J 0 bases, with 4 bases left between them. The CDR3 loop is CASSMGSTDTQYF. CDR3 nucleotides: TGTGCCAGTAGTATGGGCAGCACAGATACGCAGTATTTT. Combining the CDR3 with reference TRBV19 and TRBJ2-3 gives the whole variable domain DGGITQSPKYLFRKEGQNVTLSCEQNLNHDAMYWYRQDPGQGLRLIYYSQIVNDFQKGDIAEGYSVSREKKESFPLTVTSAQKNPTAFYLCASSMGSTDTQYFGPGTRLTVL.

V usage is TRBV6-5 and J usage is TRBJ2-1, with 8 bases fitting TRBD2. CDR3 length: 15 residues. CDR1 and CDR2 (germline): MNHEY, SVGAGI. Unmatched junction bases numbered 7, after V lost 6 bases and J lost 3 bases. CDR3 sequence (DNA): TGTGCCAGCAGGGTAGCGGGATGGGGCTACAATGAGCAGTTCTTC. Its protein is CASRVAGWGYNEQFF.

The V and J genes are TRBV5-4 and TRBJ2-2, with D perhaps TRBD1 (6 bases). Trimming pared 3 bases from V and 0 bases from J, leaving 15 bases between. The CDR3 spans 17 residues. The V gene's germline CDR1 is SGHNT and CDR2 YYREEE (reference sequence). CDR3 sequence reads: CASSSLPTGTNTGELFF. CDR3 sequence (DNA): TGTGCCAGCAGCTCCCTACCGACAGGAACGAACACCGGGGAGCTGTTTTTT.

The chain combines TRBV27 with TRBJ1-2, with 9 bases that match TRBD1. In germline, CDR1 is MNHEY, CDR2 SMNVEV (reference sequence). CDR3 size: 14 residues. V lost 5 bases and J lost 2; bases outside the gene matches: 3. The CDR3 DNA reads TGTGCCAGCAGTCCGGGACAGGGAAACTATGGCTACACCTTC. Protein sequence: CASSPGQGNYGYTF.

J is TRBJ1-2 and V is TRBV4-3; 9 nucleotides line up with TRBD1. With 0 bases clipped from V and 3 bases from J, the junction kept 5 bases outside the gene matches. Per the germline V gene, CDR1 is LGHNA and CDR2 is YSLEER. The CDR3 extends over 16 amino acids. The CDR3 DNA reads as TGCGCCAGCAGCCAAGACCACAGGGGGCCTTACTATGGCTACACCTTC. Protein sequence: CASSQDHRGPYYGYTF.

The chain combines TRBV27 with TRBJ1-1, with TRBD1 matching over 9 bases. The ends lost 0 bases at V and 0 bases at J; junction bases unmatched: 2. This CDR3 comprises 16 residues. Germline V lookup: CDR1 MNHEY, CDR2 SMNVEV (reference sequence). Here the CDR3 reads CASSLSYRGLNTEAFF. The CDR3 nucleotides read TGTGCCAGCAGTTTATCCTACAGGGGGCTGAACACTGAAGCTTTCTTT.

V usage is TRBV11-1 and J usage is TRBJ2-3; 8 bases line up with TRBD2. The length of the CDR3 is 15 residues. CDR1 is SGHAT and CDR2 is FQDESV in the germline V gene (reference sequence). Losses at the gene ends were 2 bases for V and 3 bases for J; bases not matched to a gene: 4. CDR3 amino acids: CASSLLSGSTDTQYF. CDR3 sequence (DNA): TGTGCCAGCAGCTTACTAAGCGGGAGTACAGATACGCAGTATTTT.

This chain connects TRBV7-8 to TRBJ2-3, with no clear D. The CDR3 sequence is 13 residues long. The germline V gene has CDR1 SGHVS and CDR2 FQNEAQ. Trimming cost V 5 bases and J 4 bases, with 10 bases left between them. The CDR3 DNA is TGTGCCAGCAGCGTGGGCAGCGCAGATACGCAGTATTTT. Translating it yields CASSVGSADTQYF.

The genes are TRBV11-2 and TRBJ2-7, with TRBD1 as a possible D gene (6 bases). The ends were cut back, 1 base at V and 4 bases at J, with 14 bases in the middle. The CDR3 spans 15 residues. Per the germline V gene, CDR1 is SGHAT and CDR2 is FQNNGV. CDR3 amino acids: CASSLAGNRVYEQYF. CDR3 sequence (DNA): TGTGCCAGCAGCTTAGCTGGGAACAGGGTTTACGAGCAGTACTTC.

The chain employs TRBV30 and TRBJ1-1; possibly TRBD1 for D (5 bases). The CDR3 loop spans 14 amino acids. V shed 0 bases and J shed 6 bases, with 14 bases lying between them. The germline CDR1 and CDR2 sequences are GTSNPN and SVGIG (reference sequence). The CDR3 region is CAWSVESQGPEAFF. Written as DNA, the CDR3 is TGTGCCTGGAGTGTCGAAAGCCAGGGACCTGAAGCTTTCTTT.

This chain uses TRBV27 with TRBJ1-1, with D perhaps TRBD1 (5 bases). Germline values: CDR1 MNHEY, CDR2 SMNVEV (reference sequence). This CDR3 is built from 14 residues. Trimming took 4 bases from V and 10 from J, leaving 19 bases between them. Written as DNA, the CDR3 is TGTGCCAGCAGTTCTCTCTTCTGGCAGGGACGAGCTTTCTTT. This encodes CASSSLFWQGRAFF.

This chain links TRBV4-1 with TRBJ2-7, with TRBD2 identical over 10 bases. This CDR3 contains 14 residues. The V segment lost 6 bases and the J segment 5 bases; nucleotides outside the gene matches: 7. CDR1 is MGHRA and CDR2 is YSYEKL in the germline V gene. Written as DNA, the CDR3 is TGCGCCAGCAGTCTAGCGGGAGAATTGGACGAGCAGTACTTC. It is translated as CASSLAGELDEQYF.

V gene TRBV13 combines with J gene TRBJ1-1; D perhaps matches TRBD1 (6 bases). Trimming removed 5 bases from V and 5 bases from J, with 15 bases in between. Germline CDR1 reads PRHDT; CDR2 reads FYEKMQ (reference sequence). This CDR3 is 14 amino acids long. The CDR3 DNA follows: TGTGCCAGCAGCACGACAGGCCCGCGTACTGAAGCTTTCTTT. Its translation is CASSTTGPRTEAFF. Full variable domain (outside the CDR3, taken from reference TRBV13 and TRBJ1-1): AAGVIQSPRHLIKEKRETATLKCYPIPRHDTVYWYQQGPGQDPQFLISFYEKMQSDKGSIPDRFSAQQFSDYHSELNMSSLELGDSALYFCASSTTGPRTEAFFGQGTRLTVV.

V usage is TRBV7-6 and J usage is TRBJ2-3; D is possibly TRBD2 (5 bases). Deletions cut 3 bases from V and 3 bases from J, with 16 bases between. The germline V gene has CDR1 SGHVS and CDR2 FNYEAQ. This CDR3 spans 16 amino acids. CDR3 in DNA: TGTGCCAGCAGCTTTCCCCGCGAGGGTGCGACAGATACGCAGTATTTT. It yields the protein CASSFPREGATDTQYF.

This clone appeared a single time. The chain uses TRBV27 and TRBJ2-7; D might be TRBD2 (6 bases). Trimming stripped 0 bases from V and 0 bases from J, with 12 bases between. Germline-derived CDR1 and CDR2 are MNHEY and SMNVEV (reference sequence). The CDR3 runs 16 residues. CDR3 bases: TGTGCCAGCAGTTTATCGAGTGCGGGGAGCTCCTACGAGCAGTACTTC. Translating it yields CASSLSSAGSSYEQYF.

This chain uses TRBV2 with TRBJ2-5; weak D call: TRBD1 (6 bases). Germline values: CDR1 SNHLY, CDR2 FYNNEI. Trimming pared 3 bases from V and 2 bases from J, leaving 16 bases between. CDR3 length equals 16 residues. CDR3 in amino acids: CASSEVDGTYQETQYF. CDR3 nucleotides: TGTGCCAGCAGTGAGGTGGACGGGACATATCAAGAGACCCAGTACTTC.

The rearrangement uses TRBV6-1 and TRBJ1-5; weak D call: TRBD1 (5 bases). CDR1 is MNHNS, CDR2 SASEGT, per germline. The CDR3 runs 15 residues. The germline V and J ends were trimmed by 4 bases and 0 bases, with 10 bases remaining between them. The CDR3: CASSGGSYSNQPQHF. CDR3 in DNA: TGTGCCAGCAGTGGGGGCAGTTATAGCAATCAGCCCCAGCATTTT.

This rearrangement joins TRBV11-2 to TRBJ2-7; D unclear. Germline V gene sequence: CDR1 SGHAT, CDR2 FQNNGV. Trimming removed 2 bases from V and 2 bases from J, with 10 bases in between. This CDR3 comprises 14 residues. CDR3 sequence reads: CASSLISLTYEQYF. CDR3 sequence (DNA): TGTGCCAGCAGCTTAATCTCGCTAACCTACGAGCAGTACTTC.

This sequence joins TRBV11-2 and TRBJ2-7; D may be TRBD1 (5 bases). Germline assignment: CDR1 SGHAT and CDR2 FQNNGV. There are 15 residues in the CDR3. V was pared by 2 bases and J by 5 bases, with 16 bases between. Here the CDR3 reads CASSLMPQGLDEQYF. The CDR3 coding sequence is TGTGCCAGCAGCTTAATGCCGCAGGGTCTAGACGAGCAGTACTTC.

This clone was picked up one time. The CDR3 nucleotides read TGTGCCAGCAGTTTAGGAGGGGTCAGGACCGGGGAGCTGTTTTTT. Translation: CASSLGGVRTGELFF. The chain uses TRBV28 and TRBJ2-2; D is perhaps TRBD2 (6 bases). Trimming removed 2 bases at V and 5 bases at J, with 12 bases between. The germline CDR1 and CDR2 sequences are MDHEN and SYDVKM. There are 15 residues in the CDR3.

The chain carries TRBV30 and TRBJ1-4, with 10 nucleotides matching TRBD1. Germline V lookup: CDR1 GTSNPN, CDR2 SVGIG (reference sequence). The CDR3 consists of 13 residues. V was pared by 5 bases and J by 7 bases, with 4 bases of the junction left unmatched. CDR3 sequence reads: CAWATGGFEKLFF. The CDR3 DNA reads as TGTGCCTGGGCGACAGGGGGCTTTGAAAAACTGTTTTTT. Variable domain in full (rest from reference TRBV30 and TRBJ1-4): SQTIHQWPATLVQPVGSPLSLECTVEGTSNPNLYWYRQAAGRGLQLLFYSVGIGQISSEVPQNLSASRPQDRQFILSSKKLLLSDSGFYLCAWATGGFEKLFFGSGTQLSVL.

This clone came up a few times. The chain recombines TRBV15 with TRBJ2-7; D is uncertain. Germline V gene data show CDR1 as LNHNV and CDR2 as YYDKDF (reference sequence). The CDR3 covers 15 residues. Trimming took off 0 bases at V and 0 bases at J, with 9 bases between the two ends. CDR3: CATSRDLQPSYEQYF. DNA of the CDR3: TGTGCCACCAGCAGAGATTTACAGCCCTCCTACGAGCAGTACTTC. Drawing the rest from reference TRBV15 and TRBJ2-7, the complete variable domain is DAMVIQNPRYQVTQFGKPVTLSCSQTLNHNVMYWYQQKSSQAPKLLFHYYDKDFNNEADTPDNFQSRRPNTSFCFLDIRSPGLGDTAMYLCATSRDLQPSYEQYFGPGTRLTVT.

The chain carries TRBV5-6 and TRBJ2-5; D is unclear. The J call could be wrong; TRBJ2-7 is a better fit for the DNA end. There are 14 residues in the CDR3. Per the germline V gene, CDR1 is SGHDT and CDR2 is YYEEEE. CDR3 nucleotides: TGTGCCAGCAGCTTGGAGGGCGTATCCTACGAGCAGTACTTC. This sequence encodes CASSLEGVSYEQYF.

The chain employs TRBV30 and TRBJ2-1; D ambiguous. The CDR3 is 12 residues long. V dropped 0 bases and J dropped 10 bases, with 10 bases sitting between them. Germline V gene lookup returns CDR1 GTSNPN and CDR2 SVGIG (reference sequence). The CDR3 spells CAWSVGGGEQFF. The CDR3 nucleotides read TGTGCCTGGAGTGTTGGTGGTGGGGAGCAGTTCTTC. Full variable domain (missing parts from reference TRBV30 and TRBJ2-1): SQTIHQWPATLVQPVGSPLSLECTVEGTSNPNLYWYRQAAGRGLQLLFYSVGIGQISSEVPQNLSASRPQDRQFILSSKKLLLSDSGFYLCAWSVGGGEQFFGPGTRLTVL.

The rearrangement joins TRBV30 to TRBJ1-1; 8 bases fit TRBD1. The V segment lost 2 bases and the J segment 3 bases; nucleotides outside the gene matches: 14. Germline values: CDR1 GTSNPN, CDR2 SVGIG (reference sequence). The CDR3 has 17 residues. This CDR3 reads CAWSYRGWPIWDTEAFF. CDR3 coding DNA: TGTGCCTGGAGTTACAGGGGGTGGCCCATTTGGGACACTGAAGCTTTCTTT.

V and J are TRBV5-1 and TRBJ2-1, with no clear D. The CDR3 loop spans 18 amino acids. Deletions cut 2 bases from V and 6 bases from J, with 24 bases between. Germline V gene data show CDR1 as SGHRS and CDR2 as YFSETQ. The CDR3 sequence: CASSFLGRRLYAGNEQFF. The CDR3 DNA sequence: TGCGCCAGCAGCTTCCTGGGCCGGAGACTCTATGCAGGCAATGAGCAGTTCTTC.

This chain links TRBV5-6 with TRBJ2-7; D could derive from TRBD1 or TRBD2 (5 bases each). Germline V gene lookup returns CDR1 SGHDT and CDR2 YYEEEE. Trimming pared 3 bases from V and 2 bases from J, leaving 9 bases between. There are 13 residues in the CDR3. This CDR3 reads CASSYGTPYEQYF. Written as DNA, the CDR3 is TGTGCCAGCAGCTACGGGACCCCCTACGAGCAGTACTTC.